This TCR beta chain was observed in a study of blood T cell repertoires in COVID-19. Study background: The analysed material was cDNA or gDNA that came from T cells, B-cell-depleted T cells, or PBMCs.

The CDR3 loop spans 15 amino acids. The germline CDR1 and CDR2 sequences are SGHTA and FQGNSA. V lost 0 bases and J lost 1, with 9 bases in between. This study enrolled people aged 18 to 89 from about two dozen US geographic areas. Original handling: From reference gene primer amplification, estimates of nucleated cell counts were derived. Clones were sequenced by immunoSEQ multiplex PCR, and TCRdb holds only the in-frame ones, with some missing. V and J calls and clone size come straight from that table; D and trimming were deduced from the DNA. The data contain fewer than 200,000 clones, about 90% of them singletons.

V and J are TRBV7-2 and TRBJ2-5, with D perhaps matching TRBD2 (6 bases). This clonotype was obtained from a human donor with acute COVID-19. The donor label of this sample is uncertain. Sequenced input: PBMCs or T cells enriched from blood (not recorded which). CDR3 protein: CASSLAGGGQETQYF. The CDR3 nucleotides read TGTGCCAGCAGCTTAGCGGGGGGAGGCCAAGAGACCCAGTACTTC.